These 10 T cell receptor beta chains came from one sample sequenced in a study of early T cells in non-severe SARS-CoV-2 infection. TCRdb called the 5' RACE reads again in MiXCR, with one record for every CDR3 protein. The repertoire holds some 50,000 distinct CDR3 sequences, with about 9.3% as singletons. The specimen sequenced was whole blood. The receptors stem from an adult who was a healthcare worker with PCR-confirmed SARS-CoV-2 infection or an uninfected control (not recorded which).

A note on this clonotype: This sequence is one base from a far larger clone and is likely a read error. J is TRBJ1-1 and V is TRBV27; D remains unclear. Trimming shortened V by 3 bases and J by 3 bases, and 8 bases separated the two germline ends. Looked up from germline, CDR1 is MNHEY and CDR2 is SMNVEV (reference sequence). The CDR3 totals 13 residues. CDR3 in amino acids: CASSFGEDTEAFF. CDR3 coding DNA: TGTGCCAGCAGTTTTGGTGAGGACACTGAAGCTTTCTTT.

V usage is TRBV12-5 and J usage is TRBJ2-1; D perhaps matches TRBD1 (6 bases). V lost 1 base and J lost 2, with 12 bases in between. The germline gives CDR1 LGHNT, CDR2 FRNRAP. The CDR3 contains 16 residues. The DNA of the CDR3 is TGTGCTAGTGGTTTGGAAGTTGGGGGCGCCTACAATGAGCAGTTCTTC. Translation gives CASGLEVGGAYNEQFF.

This clonotype was counted only a few times. One end of the junction is discordant with germline, which a read error may explain. This sequence joins TRBV29-1 and TRBJ2-7, with TRBD1 matching over 8 bases. This CDR3 has 14 residues. From germline, CDR1 is SQVTM and CDR2 ANQGSEA. For the CDR3, the DNA is TGCAGCGTTGAAGGACACAGGGGGTCCTCCGAGCAGTACTTC. Its protein is CSVEGHRGSSEQYF.

This clonotype was counted many times. The chain joins TRBV4-3 to TRBJ2-3, with D possibly TRBD2 on 6 matching bases. Trimming took off 3 bases at V and 1 base at J, with 11 bases between the two ends. Germline V gene lookup returns CDR1 LGHNA and CDR2 YSLEER. The CDR3 has 15 residues. CDR3 bases: TGCGCCAGCAGCCAGGACCCTAGCGGCACAGATACGCAGTATTTT. It is translated as CASSQDPSGTDTQYF.

For the CDR3, the DNA is TGCAGCGTTGGGGACAGCCAACTCTCCTACGAGCAGTACTTC. The encoded protein is CSVGDSQLSYEQYF. The V and J genes are TRBV29-1 and TRBJ2-7; 7 bases agree with TRBD1. Germline loops: CDR1 SQVTM, CDR2 ANQGSEA. The CDR3 extends over 14 amino acids. The V and J ends lost 4 bases and 0 bases, in that order; junction bases with no gene match: 6.

This clonotype was seen at least ten times. The chain has TRBV25-1 and TRBJ1-3; D remains unclear. Germline V gene lookup returns CDR1 MGHDK and CDR2 SYGVNS. The CDR3 contains 16 residues. Deletions cut 3 bases from V and 0 bases from J, with 12 bases between. CDR3 sequence reads: CASSEYDGSSGNTIYF. Here the CDR3 DNA reads TGTGCCAGCAGTGAGTACGACGGGTCCTCTGGAAACACCATATATTTT.

The chain carries TRBV5-8 and TRBJ2-6; D call uncertain. The ends were cut back, 5 bases at V and 0 bases at J, with 3 bases in the middle. The CDR3 runs 13 residues. CDR1 SGHTS and CDR2 YDEGEE come from the germline V gene. The CDR3 is CASRTSGANVLTF. The CDR3 DNA is TGTGCCAGCAGGACCTCTGGGGCCAACGTCCTGACTTTC.

The rearrangement joins TRBV7-9 to TRBJ2-1; no reliable D call. Between the trimmed V and J ends, which lost 1 base and 5 bases, there was a span of 6 bases. Germline assignment: CDR1 SEHNR and CDR2 FQNEAQ (reference sequence). The CDR3 consists of 13 residues. The CDR3 DNA is TGTGCCAGCAGCTTAGGCAACCACAATGAGCAGTTCTTC. Translated, it gives CASSLGNHNEQFF.

This clonotype was observed a few times. The V call is TRBV4-2, the J call TRBJ2-1, with D perhaps TRBD1 (7 bases). This CDR3 is 16 amino acids long. V was pared by 1 base and J by 4 bases, with 14 bases between. The germline CDR1 and CDR2 sequences are LGHNA and YNFKEQ. The CDR3 DNA sequence: TGTGCCAGCAGCCAAGGCCAGGCAGGGGGGTACAATGAGCAGTTCTTC. Amino acid sequence: CASSQGQAGGYNEQFF.

In its sample, this clonotype was seen many times. The chain combines TRBV7-6 with TRBJ2-7, with TRBD1 matching over 7 bases. The V gene end was trimmed by 4 bases and the J gene end by 3 bases; junction bases not matched to a gene: 12. The CDR3 sequence is 16 residues long. CDR1 is SGHVS and CDR2 is FNYEAQ in the germline V gene. In DNA form, the CDR3 reads TGTGCCAGCAGCTCTCCCCCAGGGGGACCAAACTACGAGCAGTACTTC. Its protein product is CASSSPPGGPNYEQYF.